This paragraph covers one T cell receptor (beta chain) sequence. This sample was included in a study of control samples from healthy donors and cancer patients. Generated by immunoSEQ multiplex PCR, the TCRdb table keeps only in-frame clones and is missing some. The table has more than 30,000 clones, 83% seen once. V lost 5 bases, J lost 4 bases, and 10 bases lay in between. The CDR3 contains 13 residues. Germline assignment: CDR1 SGHRS and CDR2 YFSETQ. V usage is TRBV5-1 and J usage is TRBJ2-1; a possible D gene is TRBD1 (6 bases). Sequencing was carried out using PBMCs. This receptor was taken from a woman between 55 and 75 years old with lung cancer. CDR3 sequence (DNA): TGCGCCAGCAGGTGGGGGCAGTACAATGAGCAGTTCTTC. Its translation is CASRWGQYNEQFF.